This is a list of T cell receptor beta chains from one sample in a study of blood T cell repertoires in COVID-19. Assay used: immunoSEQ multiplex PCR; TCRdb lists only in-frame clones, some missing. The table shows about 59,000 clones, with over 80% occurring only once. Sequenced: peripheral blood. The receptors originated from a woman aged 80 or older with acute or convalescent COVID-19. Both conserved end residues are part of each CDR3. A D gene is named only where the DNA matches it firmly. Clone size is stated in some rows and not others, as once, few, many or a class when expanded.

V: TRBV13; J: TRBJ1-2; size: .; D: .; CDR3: CASSEEGGIANYGYTF; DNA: TGTGCCAGCAGCGAAGAGGGCGGGATAGCTAACTATGGCTACACCTTC
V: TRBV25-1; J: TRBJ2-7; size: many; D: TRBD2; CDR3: CASSGGLAGGMRLFEQYF; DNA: TGTGCCAGCAGTGGAGGCCTAGCGGGAGGGATGCGATTATTCGAGCAGTACTTC
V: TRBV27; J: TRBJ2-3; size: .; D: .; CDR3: CAIAGSSTDTQYF; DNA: TGTGCCATCGCGGGTTCTAGCACAGATACGCAGTATTTT
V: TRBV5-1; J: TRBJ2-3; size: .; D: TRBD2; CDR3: CASSLAPAGGTDTQYF; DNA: TGCGCCAGCAGCTTGGCTCCAGCGGGGGGCACAGATACGCAGTATTTT
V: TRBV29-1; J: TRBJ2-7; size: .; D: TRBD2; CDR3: CSVEGLAGVQDSYEQYF; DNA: TGCAGCGTTGAGGGACTAGCGGGGGTACAAGATTCCTACGAGCAGTACTTC
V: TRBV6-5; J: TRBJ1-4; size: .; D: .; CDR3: CASNTRGEGEKLFF; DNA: TGTGCCAGCAATACACGGGGGGAGGGTGAAAAACTGTTTTTT
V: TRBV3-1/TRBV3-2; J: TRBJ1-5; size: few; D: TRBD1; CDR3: CASSLRQGGQPQHF; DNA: TGTGCCAGCAGCCTTCGACAGGGCGGTCAGCCCCAGCATTTT
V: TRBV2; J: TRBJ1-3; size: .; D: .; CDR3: CASSYNIATDFSGNTIYF; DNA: TGTGCCAGCAGCTACAACATCGCGACGGACTTTTCTGGAAACACCATATATTTT
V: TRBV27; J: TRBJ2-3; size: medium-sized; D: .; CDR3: CAKRYPGKKSTDTQYF; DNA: TGTGCCAAGAGATACCCAGGGAAAAAGAGCACAGATACGCAGTATTTT
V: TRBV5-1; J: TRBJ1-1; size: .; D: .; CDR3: CASSWRGRENTEAFF; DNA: TGCGCCAGCAGCTGGAGGGGAAGGGAGAACACTGAAGCTTTCTTT
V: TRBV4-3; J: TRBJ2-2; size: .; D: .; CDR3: CASSLAGNTGELFF; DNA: TGCGCCAGCAGCCTCGCGGGGAACACCGGGGAGCTGTTTTTT
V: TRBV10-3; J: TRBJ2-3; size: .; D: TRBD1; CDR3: CALKGAGPDTQYF; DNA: TGTGCCCTTAAGGGGGCGGGTCCAGATACGCAGTATTTT
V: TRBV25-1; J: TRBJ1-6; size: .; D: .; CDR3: CASSEHRVDSPLHF; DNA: TGTGCCAGCAGTGAGCACAGGGTGGATTCACCCCTCCACTTT
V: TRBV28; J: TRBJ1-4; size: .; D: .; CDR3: CASAGWVHEKLFF; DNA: TGTGCCAGTGCAGGGTGGGTCCATGAAAAACTGTTTTTT
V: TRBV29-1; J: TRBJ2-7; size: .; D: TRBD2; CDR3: CSDGGDRSSYEQYF; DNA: TGCAGCGACGGGGGGGACCGTAGCTCCTACGAGCAGTACTTC
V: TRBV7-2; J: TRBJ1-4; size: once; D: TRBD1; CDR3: CASSLDGTATNEKLFF; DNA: TGTGCCAGCAGCTTGGATGGGACAGCAACTAATGAAAAACTGTTTTTT
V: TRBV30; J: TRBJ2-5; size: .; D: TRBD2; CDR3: CAWSWGSGTSGQETQYF; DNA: TGTGCCTGGAGTTGGGGGTCCGGGACTAGCGGACAAGAGACCCAGTACTTC
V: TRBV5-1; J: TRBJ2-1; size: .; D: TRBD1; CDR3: CASSLEGQGIREQFF; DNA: TGCGCCAGCAGCTTGGAAGGACAGGGGATCAGAGAGCAGTTCTTC
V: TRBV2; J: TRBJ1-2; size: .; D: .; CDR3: CATTGGVLSYGYTF; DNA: TGTGCCACTACGGGGGGGGTTTTGAGTTATGGCTACACCTTC
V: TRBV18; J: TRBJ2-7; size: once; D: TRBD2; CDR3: CASSPRAGASYEQYF; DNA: TGTGCCAGCTCACCCCGGGCGGGAGCCTCCTACGAGCAGTACTTC